This entry is about one TCR beta chain. Its antigen remains unknown. Separation from the approximately 710-subject first cohort characterized the roughly 110-subject validation cohort, to which the donors belonged. The sample is drawn from a study of cytomegalovirus exposure and HLA in healthy donors. Libraries were prepared by immunoSEQ multiplex PCR; TCRdb keeps only in-frame clonotypes and omits some of them. The top ten clones hold around 0.8% of a sample with 250,000 to 350,000 clones, roughly 90% of them seen once. The junction had 10 bases not matched to a gene; V was cut back by 4 bases and J by 3 bases. Germline assignment: CDR1 SGHTA and CDR2 FQGTGA. This CDR3 is built from 16 residues. Study results and caveats: One later analysis, an examination of the 120 validation repertoires, found that first-cohort TCR clusters tended to co-occur in them.

The sequencing sample was made of PBMCs. This TCR derives from a woman aged 18-29 years in good health and CMV-seronegative. This sequence joins TRBV7-3 and TRBJ2-3; TRBD2 aligns across 7 bases. In nucleotides, the CDR3 is TGTGCCAGCAGCTCGCTTGGCGGGAGTACGACAGATACGCAGTATTTT. As protein: CASSSLGGSTTDTQYF.